The 26 T cell receptor beta chains below all came from one sample that was sequenced in a study of prognosis after radiotherapy for stage I lung cancer. Amplification of TCR beta CDR3 from genomic DNA used two-round multiplex PCR. First-round PCR used primers specific to each TRBV and TRBJ gene. TCRdb reanalysed the multiplex PCR reads using MiXCR and keeps one entry per CDR3 protein. The table lists 24,000 or so distinct CDR3 sequences, approximately 40% of them singletons. The sample here was PBMCs, taken before or after stereotactic body radiation therapy (not recorded which). These receptors all come from a donor older than 45 with non-small cell lung cancer.

The rearrangement links TRBV12-3 or TRBV12-4 to TRBJ2-2; D remains ambiguous. The CDR3 is made up of 15 amino acids. Between the trimmed V and J ends, which lost 4 bases and 7 bases, there was a span of 16 bases. The CDR3 loop reads CASSWGMRRNGELFF. Here the CDR3 DNA reads TGTGCCAGCAGTTGGGGTATGCGCAGGAACGGGGAGCTGTTTTTT.

This clonotype occurred many times. This rearrangement joins TRBV11-1 to TRBJ2-7; 8 bases are a match to TRBD2. CDR3 length: 13 amino acids. Germline CDR1 is SGHAT and CDR2 is FQDESV (reference sequence). V lost 3 bases to trimming and J lost 5 bases; unmatched junction nucleotides: 3. CDR3 sequence: CASSLGLVNEQYF. The CDR3 DNA sequence: TGTGCCAGCAGCTTGGGACTAGTTAACGAGCAGTACTTC. Complete variable domain (other parts from reference TRBV11-1 and TRBJ2-7): EAEVAQSPRYKITEKSQAVAFWCDPISGHATLYWYRQILGQGPELLVQFQDESVVDDSQLPKDRFSAERLKGVDSTLKIQPAELGDSAMYLCASSLGLVNEQYFGPGTRLTVT.

This clonotype turned up a few times. One junction end does not reproduce the germline sequence, and a read error may be involved. J is TRBJ1-4 and V is TRBV29-1; 8 nucleotides align to TRBD1. Germline CDR1 reads SQVTM; CDR2 reads ANQGSEA. The CDR3 is 14 amino acids. The CDR3 region has the DNA TGCAGCGTCCGCCCGACAGGGGAGTATGAAGAACTGTTTTTT. This codes for CSVRPTGEYEELFF.

Regarding this clonotype: At one end the junction does not follow the germline gene, possibly because of a read error. The chain couples TRBV5-1 to TRBJ1-5, with D uncertain. CDR1 is SGHRS and CDR2 is YFSETQ in the germline V gene. There are 14 residues in the CDR3. In nucleotides, the CDR3 is TGCGCCAGCAGCTTGGGGGTATACAATCATCCCCAGCATTTT. Translation gives CASSLGVYNHPQHF.

This chain joins TRBV12-3 or TRBV12-4 and TRBJ1-4; D unresolved. Between the trimmed V and J ends, which lost 4 bases and 3 bases, there was a span of 3 bases. This CDR3 is built from 12 residues. The CDR3 nucleotides are TGTGCCAGCAGTTCTCCTAATGAAAAACTGTTTTTT. This sequence encodes CASSSPNEKLFF.

This clonotype has ten or more counts. The chain couples TRBV2 to TRBJ2-2; D uncertain. The ends were cut back, 2 bases at V and 6 bases at J, with 7 bases in the middle. Germline lookup yields CDR1 SNHLY and CDR2 FYNNEI. The CDR3 has 13 amino acids. The CDR3 sequence is CASSEQGSGELFF. The CDR3 coding sequence is TGTGCCAGCAGTGAACAAGGGTCCGGGGAGCTGTTTTTT.

In its sample, this clonotype was seen many times. V is TRBV7-9 and J is TRBJ2-7; either TRBD1 or TRBD2 may supply D (5 bases each). Germline CDR1 and CDR2: SEHNR and FQNEAQ (reference sequence). V was cut by 3 bases and J by 2 bases, with 14 bases left in between. The CDR3 runs 15 residues. The CDR3: CASSLRAGPAYEQYF. In DNA, the CDR3 is TGTGCCAGCAGCTTGAGGGCAGGGCCGGCCTACGAGCAGTACTTC.

Of note for this clonotype: Given a much more abundant clone one base away, this may be a read error. The V call is TRBV6-1, the J call TRBJ2-6, with D possibly matching TRBD1 (6 bases). The germline V and J ends were trimmed by 1 base and 4 bases, with 14 bases remaining between them. The CDR3 runs to 17 residues. Germline V gives CDR1 MNHNS, CDR2 SASEGT. In DNA, the CDR3 is TGTGCCAGCAGTGAAGGGACAGTGTACCGAGGGGCCAACGTCCTGACTTTC. Translation gives CASSEGTVYRGANVLTF.

As for this clonotype: A much bigger clone sits one base away, suggesting this may be a read error. J is TRBJ2-3 and V is TRBV12-3 or TRBV12-4; tentatively, D is TRBD1 (6 bases). The CDR3 contains 15 residues. This CDR3 is CACSLEGETTDTQYF. The CDR3 coding sequence is TGTGCCTGCAGTTTAGAGGGGGAGACGACAGATACGCAGTATTTT.

The chain carries TRBV20-1 and TRBJ2-7; 7 bases fit TRBD2. CDR3 length equals 13 residues. CDR1 DFQATT and CDR2 SNEGSKA come from the germline V gene (reference sequence). V trimming: 5 bases; J trimming: 12 bases; junction bases outside the gene matches: 16. CDR3 DNA: TGCAGTGCTCTTCGACTAGCTGGAGTGCGCATGTACTTC. Its translation is CSALRLAGVRMYF.

This clonotype was recorded once. The rearrangement links TRBV4-3 to TRBJ2-2, with TRBD1 matching 8 bases. The CDR3 runs 17 residues. V shed 1 base and J 7 bases; nucleotides not matched to a gene: 11. In germline, CDR1 is LGHNA, CDR2 YSLEER. The CDR3 DNA is TGCGCCAGCAGCCAAGTTAAGTTTGGACAGGGAAACGGGGAGCTGTTTTTT. Residues: CASSQVKFGQGNGELFF.

This chain links TRBV6-1 with TRBJ1-6, with D hard to call. CDR1 and CDR2 (germline): MNHNS, SASEGT. This CDR3 is built from 13 residues. V lost 6 bases and J lost 8, with 11 bases in between. DNA of the CDR3: TGTGCCAGCAGCCCCAACGACCATTCACCCCTCCACTTT. It encodes CASSPNDHSPLHF.

The chain employs TRBV5-1 and TRBJ1-4, with a possible D match to TRBD1 (5 bases). The CDR3 has 14 amino acids. Per germline, CDR1 SGHRS and CDR2 YFSETQ. V lost 7 bases to trimming and J lost 5 bases, with 15 bases between them. The chain's CDR3 is CASRSWGRNEKLFF. CDR3 DNA sequence: TGCGCCAGCCGCTCATGGGGGAGAAATGAAAAACTGTTTTTT.

This clonotype is a singleton in its sample. A read error may be the cause here, since a much bigger clone is one base away. V and J are TRBV29-1 and TRBJ2-3; TRBD1 matches 10 bases. Germline assignment: CDR1 SQVTM and CDR2 ANQGSEA. The CDR3 totals 14 residues. In DNA form, the CDR3 reads TGCAGCGTAAGGGGACAGGGGTGGTCAGATGCGCAGTATTTT. Its translation is CSVRGQGWSDAQYF.

This clonotype was counted at least ten times. The chain joins TRBV7-3 to TRBJ2-1; tentatively, D is TRBD2 (6 bases). The germline V and J ends were trimmed by 3 bases and 9 bases, with 9 bases remaining between them. Germline CDR1 SGHTA, CDR2 FQGTGA. The CDR3 is made up of 12 amino acids. Written as DNA, the CDR3 is TGTGCCAGCAGCTTTAGTAGCGGTGAGCAGTTCTTC. Translation gives CASSFSSGEQFF.

This clonotype showed up just a few times. The rearrangement uses TRBV11-2 and TRBJ2-2; D is possibly TRBD2 (5 bases). The V end lost 5 bases, the J end lost 14 bases, and 15 bases lay between the germline ends. The V gene's germline CDR1 is SGHAT and CDR2 FQNNGV. The CDR3 has 12 amino acids. CDR3 bases: TGTGCCAGCAGCCGAGGGTCCGGGTATCTGTTTTTT. It translates to CASSRGSGYLFF.

This clonotype occurred many times. The gene calls are TRBV20-1 and TRBJ1-1; 7 bases are shared with TRBD1. Germline assignment: CDR1 DFQATT and CDR2 SNEGSKA (reference sequence). Losses at the gene ends were 4 bases for V and 5 bases for J; bases not matched to a gene: 7. The CDR3 loop spans 13 amino acids. CDR3 loop: CSAKLTGRTEAFF. CDR3 nucleotide sequence: TGCAGTGCTAAGTTGACAGGGCGGACTGAAGCTTTCTTT.

This clonotype is termed medium-sized. The rearrangement joins TRBV5-1 to TRBJ2-1; TRBD2 agrees at 9 bases. The CDR3 runs 15 residues. Unmatched junction bases numbered 9, after V lost 4 bases and J lost 7 bases. Germline CDR1 reads SGHRS; CDR2 reads YFSETQ. CDR3 protein: CASSTPLAGGNEQFF. CDR3 nucleotide sequence: TGCGCCAGCAGCACCCCACTAGCGGGCGGGAATGAGCAGTTCTTC. Based on the CDR3 plus reference TRBV5-1 and TRBJ2-1, the full variable domain is KAGVTQTPRYLIKTRGQQVTLSCSPISGHRSVSWYQQTPGQGLQFLFEYFSETQRNKGNFPGRFSGRQFSNSRSEMNVSTLELGDSALYLCASSTPLAGGNEQFFGPGTRLTVL.

Comments on this clonotype: This probably arose from a read error, given a far larger clone one base away. This chain uses TRBV6-4 with TRBJ2-3; D remains unclear. Per germline, CDR1 MRHNA and CDR2 SNTAGT. The CDR3 has 15 amino acids. V shed 5 bases and J shed 2 bases, with 14 bases lying between them. The CDR3 loop is CASSPARWITDTQYF. The CDR3 region has the DNA TGTGCCAGCAGTCCCGCGAGATGGATCACAGATACGCAGTATTTT.

This clonotype came up many times. This sequence joins TRBV7-9 and TRBJ2-1; D may be TRBD2 (5 bases). CDR3 length: 12 residues. V lost 1 base, J lost 8 bases, and 6 bases lay in between. Germline CDR1 is SEHNR and CDR2 is FQNEAQ (reference sequence). The CDR3 is CASSLDSDEQFF. The CDR3 region has the DNA TGTGCCAGCAGCTTAGATAGCGATGAGCAGTTCTTC.

This clonotype appeared a few times. This chain joins TRBV20-1 and TRBJ1-2; D ambiguous. Per the germline V gene, CDR1 is DFQATT and CDR2 is SNEGSKA (reference sequence). V was pared by 0 bases and J by 0 bases, with 17 bases between. There are 17 residues in the CDR3. This CDR3 reads CSARDPVTEDPNYGYTF. In DNA form, the CDR3 reads TGCAGTGCTAGAGATCCCGTGACCGAAGACCCTAACTATGGCTACACCTTC.

About this clonotype: Given a far larger clone just one base away, this is likely a sequencing read error. The chain combines TRBV12-3 or TRBV12-4 with TRBJ2-7; 7 bases match TRBD1. V lost 5 bases and J lost 4; bases outside the gene matches: 8. The CDR3 extends over 14 amino acids. CDR3 loop: CASSGTAGWYEQYF. The CDR3 DNA is TGTGCCAGCAGTGGGACAGCCGGTTGGTACGAGCAGTACTTC.

Of note for this clonotype: At one boundary the junction diverges from the germline segment, which might be a read error. The V and J genes are TRBV9 and TRBJ2-7; the D is unclear. CDR3 length: 13 amino acids. CDR1 and CDR2 (germline): SGDLS, YYNGEE. CDR3 region: CTSSVRSAYEQYF. In DNA form, the CDR3 reads TGTACCAGCAGCGTACGGAGTGCTTACGAGCAGTACTTC.

This clonotype came up many times. The chain carries TRBV2 and TRBJ1-6; D remains ambiguous. This CDR3 spans 13 amino acids. Trimming shortened V by 4 bases and J by 8 bases, and 9 bases separated the two germline ends. Germline CDR1 SNHLY, CDR2 FYNNEI. CDR3 coding DNA: TGTGCCAGCAGTGTGTCAAGGGATTCACCCCTCCACTTT. It encodes CASSVSRDSPLHF. The variable domain in full, with the rest retrieved from reference TRBV2 and TRBJ1-6, is EPEVTQTPSHQVTQMGQEVILRCVPISNHLYFYWYRQILGQKVEFLVSFYNNEISEKSEIFDDQFSVERPDGSNFTLKIRSTKLEDSAMYFCASSVSRDSPLHFGNGTRLTVT.

This clonotype has a count of ten or more. The V gene is TRBV19, the J gene TRBJ1-2, with 11 bases fitting TRBD1. CDR3 length equals 14 residues. After removal of 4 bases from V and 4 bases from J, the junction contained 2 bases not matched to a gene. Germline-derived CDR1 and CDR2 are LNHDA and SQIVND (reference sequence). This CDR3 is CASSRGQGGYGYTF. CDR3 bases: TGTGCCAGTAGTAGGGGACAGGGGGGCTATGGCTACACCTTC. Full variable domain (outside the CDR3, taken from reference TRBV19 and TRBJ1-2): DGGITQSPKYLFRKEGQNVTLSCEQNLNHDAMYWYRQDPGQGLRLIYYSQIVNDFQKGDIAEGYSVSREKKESFPLTVTSAQKNPTAFYLCASSRGQGGYGYTFGSGTRLTVV.

The CDR3 sequence is CASSLLGQPQHF. Written as DNA, the CDR3 is TGTGCCAGCAGTTTATTAGGTCAGCCCCAGCATTTT. V usage is TRBV12-3 or TRBV12-4 and J usage is TRBJ1-5, with D unclear. The length of the CDR3 is 12 residues. V lost 2 bases to trimming and J lost 6 bases, with 5 bases between them.